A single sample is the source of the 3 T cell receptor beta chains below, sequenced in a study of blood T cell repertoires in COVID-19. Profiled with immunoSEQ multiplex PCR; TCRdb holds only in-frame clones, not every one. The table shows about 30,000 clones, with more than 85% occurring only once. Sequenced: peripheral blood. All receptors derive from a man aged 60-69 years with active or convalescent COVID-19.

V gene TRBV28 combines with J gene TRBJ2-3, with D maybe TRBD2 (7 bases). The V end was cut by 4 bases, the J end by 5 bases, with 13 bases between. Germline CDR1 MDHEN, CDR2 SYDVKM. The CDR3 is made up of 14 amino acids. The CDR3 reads CASSSGGPGDTQYF. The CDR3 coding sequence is TGTGCCAGCAGTTCCGGGGGGCCGGGAGATACGCAGTATTTT.

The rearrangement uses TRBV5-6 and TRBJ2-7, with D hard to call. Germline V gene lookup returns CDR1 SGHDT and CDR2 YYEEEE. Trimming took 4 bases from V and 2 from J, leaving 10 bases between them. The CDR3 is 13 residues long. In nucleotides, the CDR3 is TGTGCCAGCAGCCCCGGTTCCCCCTACGAGCAGTACTTC. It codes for CASSPGSPYEQYF.

This CDR3 is CASSQDIRQPQHF. The CDR3 nucleotides are TGCGCCAGCAGCCAAGATATCAGACAGCCCCAGCATTTT. The chain has TRBV4-3 and TRBJ1-5; no clear D gene. CDR1 is LGHNA, CDR2 YSLEER, per germline. The CDR3 is 13 amino acids. Trimming cost V 0 bases and J 7 bases, with 7 bases left between them.